The 29 T cell receptor beta chains below come from one sample, sequenced in a study of CD8 T cells in ankylosing spondylitis. Study-level findings and limits: Seemingly characteristic of ankylosing spondylitis blood was a TCR beta motif consisting of 7 or 8 highly homologous variants.

No antigens are known for them. TCRdb used MiXCR to reprocess the 5' RACE reads, holding one entry per CDR3 protein. Counted here are roughly 490,000 distinct CDR3 sequences, about 5% occurring once; the ten biggest clones make up around 3.6%. What was sequenced was blood, either unsorted or a sorted T cell fraction (not recorded which). The receptors derive from a male donor with ankylosing spondylitis.

This clonotype was picked up many times. CDR3 nucleotides: TGTGCCAGCAGTCACAAAGAGACCCAGTACTTC. This gives the protein CASSHKETQYF. The chain is built from TRBV12-3 or TRBV12-4 and TRBJ2-5; D is unresolved. Between the trimmed V and J ends, which lost 5 bases and 3 bases, there was a span of 4 bases. CDR3 length equals 11 residues.

On this clonotype: A much larger clone sits a single nucleotide away, making a read error possible. The rearrangement joins TRBV12-3 or TRBV12-4 to TRBJ1-4; 8 bases agree with TRBD1. The CDR3 contains 15 residues. J lost 5 bases, V lost 8 bases, and 10 bases had no gene match. The CDR3 sequence: CASVDRALSNEKLFF. For the CDR3, the DNA is TGTGCCAGCGTGGACAGGGCCCTGTCCAATGAAAAACTGTTTTTT.

This clonotype was seen ten or more times. This chain connects TRBV7-9 to TRBJ1-2; 8 bases match TRBD1. The CDR3 is 13 amino acids. The trim removed 3 bases at V and 6 bases at J, leaving 3 bases unmatched. The germline CDR1 and CDR2 sequences are SEHNR and FQNEAQ (reference sequence). In nucleotides, the CDR3 is TGTGCCAGCAGCTTCAGGGGGCAGGATGGCTACACCTTC. As protein: CASSFRGQDGYTF. The whole variable domain, filled in from reference TRBV7-9 and TRBJ1-2, reads DTGVSQNPRHKITKRGQNVTFRCDPISEHNRLYWYRQTLGQGPEFLTYFQNEAQLEKSRLLSDRFSAERPKGSFSTLEIQRTEQGDSAMYLCASSFRGQDGYTFGSGTRLTVV.

The CDR3 protein is CASSQPRSYEQYF. In DNA form, the CDR3 reads TGTGCCAGCAGCCAACCTCGCAGTTACGAGCAGTACTTC. The V and J genes are TRBV3-1 and TRBJ2-7; D is unresolved. The ends were cut back, 2 bases at V and 4 bases at J, with 9 bases in the middle. The CDR3 loop spans 13 amino acids. The germline V gene has CDR1 LGHDT and CDR2 YNNKEL (reference sequence).

This clonotype has a count of ten or more. The J gene is TRBJ1-6, the V gene TRBV10-3, with a tentative D call TRBD1 (5 bases). V was cut by 2 bases and J by 8 bases, with 13 bases left in between. This CDR3 region has 15 residues. Germline V lookup: CDR1 ENHRY, CDR2 SYGVKD. The CDR3 DNA follows: TGTGCCATCAGTGAGAGGCAGGGTCAAGATTCACCCCTCCACTTT. Translated, it gives CAISERQGQDSPLHF.

This clonotype was detected many times. The rearrangement joins TRBV7-2 to TRBJ2-7; weak D call: TRBD2 (6 bases). CDR1 and CDR2 (germline): SGHTA, FQGNSA. Between the trimmed V and J ends, which lost 5 bases and 7 bases, there was a span of 18 bases. The CDR3 loop spans 14 amino acids. Here the CDR3 DNA reads TGTGCCAGCAGCCGTAGCGGTGCGGAGGGGGAGCAGTACTTC. As protein: CASSRSGAEGEQYF.

This clonotype was counted ten times or more. V is TRBV5-1 and J is TRBJ2-5, with TRBD2 identical over 11 bases. The germline CDR1 and CDR2 sequences are SGHRS and YFSETQ. V lost 4 bases and J lost 1; bases outside the gene matches: 3. The CDR3 spans 15 residues. For the CDR3, the DNA is TGCGCCAGCAGCGTGGGACTAGCGGTCCAAGAGACCCAGTACTTC. Translated, it gives CASSVGLAVQETQYF.

This clonotype was detected a few times. V gene TRBV27 combines with J gene TRBJ2-5, with 11 nucleotides matching TRBD1. Trimming at V came to 5 bases and at J to 4 bases, leaving 9 bases not matched to a gene. Germline-derived CDR1 and CDR2 are MNHEY and SMNVEV (reference sequence). This CDR3 is built from 16 residues. CDR3 nucleotide sequence: TGTGCCAGCAGTCGCGGGGACAGGGGGAAAGTAGAGACCCAGTACTTC. Amino acid sequence: CASSRGDRGKVETQYF.

This clonotype was counted many times. This chain links TRBV12-3 or TRBV12-4 with TRBJ1-1; possibly TRBD1 for D (5 bases). The CDR3 runs to 14 residues. V lost 6 bases and J 2 bases, leaving 13 bases between the germline ends. CDR3 sequence: CASRQQGGNTEAFF. The CDR3 nucleotides are TGTGCCAGCAGGCAGCAGGGAGGTAACACTGAAGCTTTCTTT.

This clonotype was detected once. This may stem from a read error, because a much larger clone lies one nucleotide away. The rearrangement links TRBV29-1 to TRBJ1-1, with D possibly TRBD1 on 5 matching bases. The V and J ends lost 7 bases and 6 bases respectively, with 21 bases between them. CDR1 is SQVTM and CDR2 is ANQGSEA in the germline V gene. This CDR3 is built from 14 residues. The CDR3 DNA is TGCAGCGGTGCGCCGGGGCTCCGTTCTGCTGAAGCTTTCTTT. It translates to CSGAPGLRSAEAFF.

This clonotype was seen ten or more times. The chain joins TRBV7-3 to TRBJ2-1; 10 bases are shared with TRBD2. The CDR3 has 18 amino acids. The germline CDR1 and CDR2 sequences are SGHTA and FQGTGA. V shed 6 bases, J shed 4 bases, and the junction held 15 bases outside the gene matches. CDR3 in amino acids: CASSLVKSGTSEYNEQFF. Here the CDR3 DNA reads TGTGCCAGCAGTTTAGTTAAATCCGGGACTAGCGAGTACAATGAGCAGTTCTTC.

The gene calls are TRBV5-6 and TRBJ2-6, with D possibly being TRBD1 or TRBD2 (5 bases each). Trimming took off 3 bases at V and 0 bases at J, with 10 bases between the two ends. CDR1 is SGHDT and CDR2 is YYEEEE in the germline V gene. The CDR3 covers 16 residues. In DNA form, the CDR3 reads TGTGCCAGCAGCTCGGGACGGCTCTCTGGGGCCAACGTCCTGACTTTC. Its protein is CASSSGRLSGANVLTF.

This clonotype occurred many times. The rearrangement links TRBV7-2 to TRBJ2-1, with 7 bases fitting TRBD2. The length of the CDR3 is 16 residues. V was clipped by 5 bases and J by 0 bases; unmatched bases: 7. The germline CDR1 and CDR2 sequences are SGHTA and FQGNSA. The CDR3, as DNA: TGTGCCAGCAGCCCACAGACGGGAGGCTCCTACAATGAGCAGTTCTTC. Amino acid sequence: CASSPQTGGSYNEQFF.

This sequence joins TRBV9 and TRBJ2-5, with D perhaps given as TRBD1 or TRBD2 (5 bases each). Trimming left V 7 bases short and J 5 bases short, with 15 bases between. The CDR3 contains 13 residues. The germline CDR1 and CDR2 sequences are SGDLS and YYNGEE. CDR3 protein: CASARGVLETQYF. CDR3 coding DNA: TGTGCCAGCGCGAGGGGTGTTCTCGAGACCCAGTACTTC.

This clonotype was detected many times. The chain links TRBV29-1 to TRBJ1-1; D not certain. V dropped 1 base and J dropped 4 bases, with 13 bases sitting between them. The CDR3 consists of 14 residues. Germline assignment: CDR1 SQVTM and CDR2 ANQGSEA. CDR3 sequence (DNA): TGCAGCGTTGAAGGTGCGAGGGCTAGCACTGAAGCTTTCTTT. It codes for CSVEGARASTEAFF. Based on the CDR3 plus reference TRBV29-1 and TRBJ1-1, the full variable domain is SAVISQKPSRDICQRGTSLTIQCQVDSQVTMMFWYRQQPGQSLTLIATANQGSEATYESGFVIDKFPISRPNLTFSTLTVSNMSPEDSSIYLCSVEGARASTEAFFGQGTRLTVV.

This clonotype has ten or more counts. The CDR3 sequence is CASSPAIEGSPLHF. In DNA, the CDR3 is TGTGCCAGCAGTCCCGCTATTGAAGGTTCACCCCTCCACTTT. The V gene is TRBV12-3 or TRBV12-4, the J gene TRBJ1-6; D remains unclear. Trimming took 5 bases from V and 9 from J, leaving 14 bases between them. This CDR3 region has 14 residues.

The chain joins TRBV2 to TRBJ2-4, with D perhaps matching TRBD1 or TRBD2 (6 bases each). V lost 2 bases and J lost 7, with 12 bases in between. CDR3 length: 14 amino acids. Germline loops: CDR1 SNHLY, CDR2 FYNNEI. This CDR3 is CASSEKGGRNIQYF. In DNA form, the CDR3 reads TGTGCCAGCAGTGAAAAGGGGGGTAGGAACATTCAGTACTTC.

At least ten counts were recorded for this clonotype. Sequence at one end of the junction differs from germline and may be a read error. V and J are TRBV29-1 and TRBJ2-7, with TRBD1 matching 8 bases. In germline, CDR1 is SQVTM, CDR2 ANQGSEA. CDR3 length: 14 amino acids. The CDR3, as DNA: TGCAGCGTTAAGACAGGGGTAACGGCCTACGTGCAGTACTTC. It yields the protein CSVKTGVTAYVQYF.

This clonotype appeared many times. The chain couples TRBV20-1 to TRBJ2-6; tentatively, D is TRBD1 or TRBD2 (5 bases each). Germline loops: CDR1 DFQATT, CDR2 SNEGSKA (reference sequence). The CDR3 is 16 residues long. Trimming took 3 bases from V and 0 from J, leaving 12 bases between them. This chain's CDR3 is CSASEGLYSGANVLTF. CDR3 DNA sequence: TGCAGTGCTAGTGAGGGGCTTTACTCTGGGGCCAACGTCCTGACTTTC.

This clonotype was detected many times. The rearrangement joins TRBV25-1 to TRBJ2-7, with TRBD2 identical over 7 bases. Per germline, CDR1 MGHDK and CDR2 SYGVNS. V was pared by 5 bases and J by 7 bases, with 14 bases of the junction left unmatched. The length of the CDR3 is 15 residues. This chain's CDR3 is CASSPLGGTASEQYF. The CDR3 nucleotides read TGTGCCAGCAGTCCCCTGGGGGGGACGGCGAGTGAGCAGTACTTC.

This clonotype has only a few counts. The chain joins TRBV3-1 to TRBJ2-7; TRBD1 agrees at 9 bases. The CDR3 extends over 15 amino acids. Germline CDR1 reads LGHDT; CDR2 reads YNNKEL (reference sequence). The V segment lost 5 bases and the J segment 5 bases; nucleotides outside the gene matches: 10. The CDR3 region is CASSLPGTGMHEQYF. The CDR3 DNA reads TGTGCCAGCAGCTTACCCGGGACAGGGATGCACGAGCAGTACTTC.

The chain carries TRBV6-2 or TRBV6-3 and TRBJ2-1; 13 bases line up with TRBD2. This CDR3 is built from 16 residues. Per the germline V gene, CDR1 is MNHEY and CDR2 is SVGEGT. The trim removed 6 bases at V and 7 bases at J, leaving 9 bases unmatched. The CDR3 spells CASSSRGLAGVNEQFF. Here the CDR3 DNA reads TGTGCCAGCAGCTCCAGAGGACTAGCGGGAGTAAATGAGCAGTTCTTC.

This clonotype appeared a few times. This sequence joins TRBV27 and TRBJ2-5; D not resolved. Germline assignment: CDR1 MNHEY and CDR2 SMNVEV (reference sequence). With 1 base removed from V and 2 bases from J, the gap between germline ends came to 8 bases. The CDR3 is made up of 14 amino acids. The CDR3 sequence is CASSLLHGQETQYF. The CDR3 DNA is TGTGCCAGCAGTTTATTGCATGGTCAAGAGACCCAGTACTTC.

In this sample, this clonotype turned up many times. The rearrangement joins TRBV5-5 to TRBJ2-1, with unresolved D. V dropped 1 base and J dropped 9 bases, with 14 bases sitting between them. Germline V CDR1 and CDR2: SGHKS, YYEKEE (reference sequence). This CDR3 spans 14 amino acids. The CDR3 DNA sequence: TGTGCCAGCAGCTTGTATCAGTTGTGGGGTGAGCAGTTCTTC. Encoded protein: CASSLYQLWGEQFF.

This clonotype was seen at least ten times. The rearrangement uses TRBV18 and TRBJ2-7, with TRBD1 as a possible D gene (5 bases). Germline V gene data show CDR1 as KGHSH and CDR2 as LQKENI. The V end lost 1 base, the J end lost 3 bases, and 10 bases lay between the germline ends. The CDR3 sequence is 14 residues long. The CDR3 here is CASSPRRQNYEQYF. The CDR3 DNA follows: TGTGCCAGCTCACCACGGAGACAGAACTACGAGCAGTACTTC.

The table lists this clonotype with many counts. The rearrangement joins TRBV7-2 to TRBJ2-1, with D perhaps matching TRBD1 (5 bases). The germline V and J ends were trimmed by 3 bases and 10 bases, with 16 bases remaining between them. CDR1 and CDR2 (germline): SGHTA, FQGNSA. The CDR3 has 14 residues. Here the CDR3 reads CASSLVSGHREQFF. In nucleotides, the CDR3 is TGTGCCAGCAGCTTGGTATCAGGGCACAGGGAGCAGTTCTTC.

This clonotype appeared many times. The chain employs TRBV7-2 and TRBJ1-5, with 8 bases identical to TRBD1. The junction had 5 bases not matched to a gene; V was cut back by 5 bases and J by 2 bases. Germline V gene lookup returns CDR1 SGHTA and CDR2 FQGNSA. This CDR3 is 15 amino acids long. In DNA, the CDR3 is TGTGCCAGCAGCGCCGACAGGGGCCGCAATCAGCCCCAGCATTTT. It encodes CASSADRGRNQPQHF.

This clonotype was seen at least ten times. The chain joins TRBV12-3 or TRBV12-4 to TRBJ2-1; no firm D call. V gave up 4 bases and J gave up 0 bases, with 28 bases separating them. The CDR3 has 21 amino acids. CDR3 coding DNA: TGTGCCAGCAGTTCCCTTCCGCGATTTGGGCGGACGACGTTCTCCTACAATGAGCAGTTCTTC. This codes for CASSSLPRFGRTTFSYNEQFF.

This clonotype was observed at least ten times. V usage is TRBV7-9 and J usage is TRBJ1-2, with 9 bases lining up with TRBD1. The CDR3 loop spans 15 amino acids. Germline trimming cut 5 bases from V and 7 bases from J; bases unmatched to any gene: 11. Germline CDR1 reads SEHNR; CDR2 reads FQNEAQ (reference sequence). CDR3 in amino acids: CASSVRDRVMVGYTF. As DNA, the CDR3 is TGTGCCAGCAGCGTACGGGACAGGGTAATGGTTGGCTACACCTTC.